The 21 T cell receptor beta chains in this list originate from one sample, sequenced in a study of blood T cell repertoires in COVID-19. Only in-frame clones appear in the TCRdb table, and some are missing; sequencing was by immunoSEQ multiplex PCR. The sample has roughly 200,000 clones, over 70% seen once. The sample consisted of peripheral blood. The receptor set was obtained from a man aged 40-50 years with acute or convalescent COVID-19.

This rearrangement joins TRBV7-9 to TRBJ2-1; possible D gene TRBD2, 6 bases. The V gene lost 1 base and the J gene lost 4 bases, with 11 bases spanning the gap. The CDR3 loop spans 15 amino acids. CDR1 and CDR2 (germline): SEHNR, FQNEAQ (reference sequence). Here the CDR3 DNA reads TGTGCCAGCAGCTTAGTCACTAGCAGGTACAATGAGCAGTTCTTC. Protein product: CASSLVTSRYNEQFF.

This clone was seen a single time. The rearrangement uses TRBV5-6 and TRBJ2-5; 8 nucleotides match TRBD1. The CDR3 is made up of 15 amino acids. The J segment lost 3 bases and the V segment lost 2 bases, leaving 6 bases of the junction unmatched. Germline V CDR1 and CDR2: SGHDT, YYEEEE. CDR3 bases: TGTGCCAGCAGCTTAGGGACAGGTTGGGAAGAGACCCAGTACTTC. Encoded protein: CASSLGTGWEETQYF.

This chain uses TRBV11-2 with TRBJ2-2, with a weak D call TRBD2 (6 bases). V was cut by 5 bases and J by 4 bases, with 14 bases left in between. The germline CDR1 and CDR2 sequences are SGHAT and FQNNGV. CDR3 length: 15 residues. CDR3 in DNA: TGTGCCAGCAGCCCGTCGGGGGTAGTCACCGGGGAGCTGTTTTTT. Amino acids: CASSPSGVVTGELFF.

The chain joins TRBV28 to TRBJ1-1; 7 positions match TRBD1. Germline V gives CDR1 MDHEN, CDR2 SYDVKM. CDR3 length: 14 amino acids. The V segment lost 4 bases and the J segment 2 bases; nucleotides outside the gene matches: 4. The CDR3 DNA reads as TGTGCCAGCAGTTGGGACAGAGTTAACACTGAAGCTTTCTTT. Protein sequence: CASSWDRVNTEAFF.

The chain uses TRBV6-5 and TRBJ1-1, with D unresolved. This CDR3 contains 12 residues. V shed 2 bases and J shed 8 bases, with 9 bases lying between them. Germline CDR1 MNHEY, CDR2 SVGAGI. CDR3 DNA: TGTGCCAGCAGTTACAGAGGAGGCGAAGCTTTCTTT. Translating it yields CASSYRGGEAFF.

This clone is a singleton in its sample. The rearrangement links TRBV4-3 to TRBJ2-7; D might be TRBD2 (7 bases). The CDR3 has 16 amino acids. Germline V gene lookup returns CDR1 LGHNA and CDR2 YSLEER. V lost 0 bases to trimming and J lost 3 bases, with 15 bases between them. This CDR3 reads CASSQELGGDLYEQYF. The CDR3 bases are TGCGCCAGCAGCCAAGAGTTAGGGGGGGACCTCTACGAGCAGTACTTC.

The chain joins TRBV4-1 to TRBJ2-7; tentatively, D is TRBD1 (5 bases). Per the germline V gene, CDR1 is MGHRA and CDR2 is YSYEKL. The CDR3 loop spans 15 amino acids. The germline V and J ends were trimmed by 1 base and 3 bases, with 13 bases remaining between them. CDR3 sequence reads: CASSQGAQGLYEQYF. CDR3 nucleotide sequence: TGCGCCAGCAGCCAAGGTGCTCAGGGCCTCTACGAGCAGTACTTC.

The chain couples TRBV29-1 to TRBJ1-1, with TRBD1 matching 7 bases. The CDR3 is made up of 11 amino acids. Trimming took 6 bases from V and 8 from J; bases not matched to a gene: 6. The germline V gene has CDR1 SQVTM and CDR2 ANQGSEA. The CDR3 DNA is TGCAGCGTACCGGGACAGCTAGAAGCTTTCTTT. Translated: CSVPGQLEAFF.

Here the CDR3 reads CASSLSGTASYYGYTF. The CDR3, as DNA: TGTGCCAGCAGCTTGTCCGGGACAGCATCTTACTATGGCTACACCTTC. This sequence joins TRBV5-6 and TRBJ1-2; 7 bases line up with TRBD1. Germline CDR1 and CDR2: SGHDT and YYEEEE. The CDR3 length is 16 residues. Trimming took 1 base from V and 3 from J; bases not matched to a gene: 9.

The gene calls are TRBV11-2 and TRBJ1-4; maybe TRBD1 (5 bases). V lost 5 bases to trimming and J lost 6 bases, with 19 bases between them. Germline V gene sequence: CDR1 SGHAT, CDR2 FQNNGV. The CDR3 runs to 16 residues. The DNA for the CDR3 is TGTGCCAGCAGCGATAAAGGAGTCAGGGTGTATGAAAAACTGTTTTTT. Protein sequence: CASSDKGVRVYEKLFF. Together with reference TRBV11-2 and TRBJ1-4, the CDR3 gives the full variable domain: EAGVAQSPRYKIIEKRQSVAFWCNPISGHATLYWYQQILGQGPKLLIQFQNNGVVDDSQLPKDRFSAERLKGVDSTLKIQPAKLEDSAVYLCASSDKGVRVYEKLFFGSGTQLSVL.

V gene TRBV7-9 combines with J gene TRBJ2-7, with D unresolved. The CDR3 consists of 14 residues. Trimming left V 0 bases short and J 2 bases short, with 8 bases between. Germline values: CDR1 SEHNR, CDR2 FQNEAQ (reference sequence). The CDR3 is CASSLALAAYEQYF. In nucleotides, the CDR3 is TGTGCCAGCAGCTTAGCGCTGGCCGCCTACGAGCAGTACTTC.

This chain uses TRBV5-1 with TRBJ2-7, with 13 positions matching TRBD2. The CDR3 runs 16 residues. In germline, CDR1 is SGHRS, CDR2 YFSETQ. With V trimmed by 1 base and J by 6 bases, 7 bases remained unmatched. CDR3 nucleotides: TGCGCCAGCAGCTTGAAACTAGCGGGAGGGCTTTCCGAGCAGTACTTC. As protein: CASSLKLAGGLSEQYF.

J is TRBJ1-1 and V is TRBV6-5, with D hard to call. This CDR3 region has 11 residues. V lost 6 bases and J lost 8, with 10 bases in between. The germline V gene has CDR1 MNHEY and CDR2 SVGAGI. The CDR3 coding sequence is TGTGCCAGCAGGGGCCCTTGGGAAGCTTTCTTT. This encodes CASRGPWEAFF.

This sequence joins TRBV19 and TRBJ2-7, with 9 nucleotides matching TRBD1. V was clipped by 7 bases and J by 6 bases; unmatched bases: 13. Germline loops: CDR1 LNHDA, CDR2 SQIVND (reference sequence). The CDR3 length is 15 residues. This CDR3 is CASTGGGQGTSEQYF. DNA for the CDR3: TGTGCCAGTACTGGGGGAGGACAGGGGACGTCCGAGCAGTACTTC.

The genes are TRBV29-1 and TRBJ1-2; perhaps TRBD1 as D (5 bases). Germline assignment: CDR1 SQVTM and CDR2 ANQGSEA. The germline V and J ends were trimmed by 3 bases and 6 bases, with 11 bases remaining between them. This CDR3 spans 12 amino acids. The CDR3 DNA reads TGCAGCGTTGACCTCAGGGTGAATGGCTACACCTTC. As protein: CSVDLRVNGYTF.

The rearrangement links TRBV28 to TRBJ1-1; unclear D gene. Trimming stripped 5 bases from V and 1 base from J, with 8 bases between. This CDR3 has 13 residues. Germline values: CDR1 MDHEN, CDR2 SYDVKM. The CDR3 loop reads CASSTVENTEAFF. The CDR3 bases are TGTGCCAGCAGTACCGTAGAGAACACTGAAGCTTTCTTT.

This clone appeared a few times. The chain joins TRBV19 to TRBJ1-6; D gene unclear. Between the trimmed V and J ends, which lost 6 bases and 5 bases, there was a span of 14 bases. This CDR3 is built from 15 residues. Germline assignment: CDR1 LNHDA and CDR2 SQIVND (reference sequence). Written as DNA, the CDR3 is TGTGCCAGTAGCCTGAGGGCAGTAGATAATTCACCCCTCCACTTT. Its protein product is CASSLRAVDNSPLHF. The whole variable domain, remainder taken from reference TRBV19 and TRBJ1-6, is DGGITQSPKYLFRKEGQNVTLSCEQNLNHDAMYWYRQDPGQGLRLIYYSQIVNDFQKGDIAEGYSVSREKKESFPLTVTSAQKNPTAFYLCASSLRAVDNSPLHFGNGTRLTVT.

This clone came up once. V gene TRBV7-8 combines with J gene TRBJ2-5; 10 nucleotides match TRBD1. This CDR3 spans 15 amino acids. J gave up 5 bases and V 5 bases, and 8 bases lay outside the gene matches. Germline-derived CDR1 and CDR2 are SGHVS and FQNEAQ. The CDR3 DNA is TGTGCCAGCAGCACCCGGACAGGGGGATTGGAGACCCAGTACTTC. Translating gives CASSTRTGGLETQYF. The entire variable domain, with the rest obtained from reference TRBV7-8 and TRBJ2-5, is as follows: GAGVSQSPRYKVAKRGQDVALRCDPISGHVSLFWYQQALGQGPEFLTYFQNEAQLDKSGLPSDRFFAERPEGSVSTLKIQRTQQEDSAVYLCASSTRTGGLETQYFGPGTRLLVL.

The gene calls are TRBV4-1 and TRBJ1-4; D is perhaps TRBD1 (5 bases). CDR1 and CDR2 from the germline V gene are MGHRA and YSYEKL. The V gene lost 0 bases and the J gene lost 10 bases, with 18 bases spanning the gap. The CDR3 loop spans 16 amino acids. The CDR3 DNA is TGCGCCAGCAGCCAAGATGGAGGGATACGGGACGGAAAACTGTTTTTT. This encodes CASSQDGGIRDGKLFF.

The rearrangement joins TRBV15 to TRBJ2-7; 13 bases map to TRBD2. The junction had 8 bases not matched to a gene; V was cut back by 3 bases and J by 0 bases. There are 18 residues in the CDR3. The germline V gene has CDR1 LNHNV and CDR2 YYDKDF (reference sequence). The CDR3 loop is CATSRNPGTSGISYEQYF. The CDR3 coding sequence is TGTGCCACCAGCAGGAACCCCGGGACTAGCGGGATCTCCTACGAGCAGTACTTC.

The chain recombines TRBV6-1 with TRBJ1-2; tentative D call: TRBD1 (6 bases). Between the trimmed V and J ends, which lost 1 base and 1 base, there was a span of 10 bases. CDR1 and CDR2 (germline): MNHNS, SASEGT. The CDR3 extends over 15 amino acids. The CDR3 DNA follows: TGTGCCAGCAGTGAAGACAGGGAGAGTAACTATGGCTACACCTTC. Amino acid sequence: CASSEDRESNYGYTF.